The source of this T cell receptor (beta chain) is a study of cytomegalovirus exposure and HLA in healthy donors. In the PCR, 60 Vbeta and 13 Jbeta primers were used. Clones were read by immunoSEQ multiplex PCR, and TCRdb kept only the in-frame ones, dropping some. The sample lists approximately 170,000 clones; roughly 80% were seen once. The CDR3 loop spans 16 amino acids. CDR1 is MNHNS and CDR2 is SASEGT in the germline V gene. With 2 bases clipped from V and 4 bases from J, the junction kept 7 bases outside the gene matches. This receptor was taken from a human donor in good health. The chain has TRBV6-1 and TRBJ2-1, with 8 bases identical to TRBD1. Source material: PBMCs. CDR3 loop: CASSESPGGRYNEQFF. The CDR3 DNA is TGTGCCAGCAGTGAATCCCCAGGGGGCAGGTACAATGAGCAGTTCTTC.